What follows are 6 T cell receptor beta chains derived from one specimen sequenced in a study of blood T cell repertoires in COVID-19. Sequencing used immunoSEQ multiplex PCR; TCRdb keeps in-frame clones, though not all of them. Here the sample spans some 22,000 clones, about 88% being singletons. Specimen: peripheral blood. Source of these receptors: a man aged 70-80 years with COVID-19, enrolled during active disease.

The chain uses TRBV19 and TRBJ2-1; possibly TRBD2 for D (5 bases). Germline-derived CDR1 and CDR2 are LNHDA and SQIVND (reference sequence). The CDR3 is made up of 16 amino acids. V was cut by 1 base and J by 2 bases, with 12 bases left in between. The CDR3 is CASSIGGAATYNEQFF. Here the CDR3 DNA reads TGTGCCAGTAGTATAGGGGGAGCGGCTACCTACAATGAGCAGTTCTTC. Complete variable domain (other parts from reference TRBV19 and TRBJ2-1): DGGITQSPKYLFRKEGQNVTLSCEQNLNHDAMYWYRQDPGQGLRLIYYSQIVNDFQKGDIAEGYSVSREKKESFPLTVTSAQKNPTAFYLCASSIGGAATYNEQFFGPGTRLTVL.

This chain uses TRBV10-3 with TRBJ2-1, with 7 bases fitting TRBD2. CDR1 and CDR2 (germline): ENHRY, SYGVKD. This CDR3 is built from 14 residues. Trimming took 0 bases from V and 10 from J; bases not matched to a gene: 6. CDR3 bases: TGTGCCATCAGTGAGTCAGTACTAGCGTTCGAGCAGTTCTTC. Translation gives CAISESVLAFEQFF.

The chain is built from TRBV7-2 and TRBJ1-2; no definite D call. This CDR3 has 13 amino acids. The ends were cut back, 3 bases at V and 4 bases at J, with 9 bases in the middle. Germline CDR1 and CDR2: SGHTA and FQGNSA. CDR3 loop: CASSFRSSYGYTF. CDR3 DNA sequence: TGTGCCAGCAGCTTCAGGTCATCCTATGGCTACACCTTC.

This clone has a single count. The chain links TRBV5-6 to TRBJ2-6; maybe TRBD1 (6 bases). V was shortened by 2 bases and J by 0 bases, with 6 bases between the two germline ends. CDR3 length: 15 residues. Germline V lookup: CDR1 SGHDT, CDR2 YYEEEE. The CDR3 sequence: CASSFRGSGANVLTF. The CDR3 DNA reads as TGTGCCAGCAGCTTCAGGGGCTCTGGGGCCAACGTCCTGACTTTC.

This clone was seen only once. The V call is TRBV7-9, the J call TRBJ2-7, with 11 bases lining up with TRBD2. CDR3 length equals 14 residues. Trimming cost V 3 bases and J 7 bases; bases outside gene matches: 5. Germline CDR1 and CDR2: SEHNR and FQNEAQ (reference sequence). CDR3 sequence reads: CASSFGASGREQYF. The CDR3 bases are TGTGCCAGCAGCTTTGGGGCTAGCGGGAGGGAGCAGTACTTC.

The rearrangement links TRBV7-2 to TRBJ1-1; D possibly corresponds to TRBD1 (5 bases). The ends were cut back, 1 base at V and 5 bases at J, with 11 bases in the middle. CDR1 is SGHTA and CDR2 is FQGNSA in the germline V gene. CDR3 length equals 14 residues. CDR3 sequence: CASSLEGAGTEAFF. In DNA form, the CDR3 reads TGTGCCAGCAGCTTAGAAGGGGCGGGGACTGAAGCTTTCTTT. Full variable domain (rest looked up from reference TRBV7-2 and TRBJ1-1): GAGVSQSPSNKVTEKGKDVELRCDPISGHTALYWYRQSLGQGLEFLIYFQGNSAPDKSGLPSDRFSAERTGGSVSTLTIQRTQQEDSAVYLCASSLEGAGTEAFFGQGTRLTVV.